This is a list of T cell receptor beta chains from one sample in a study of control samples from healthy donors and cancer patients. The protocol was immunoSEQ multiplex PCR, while the TCRdb copy is restricted to in-frame clones and leaves out a portion. The sample has roughly 120,000 clones, around 89% seen once. The source material was blood. These receptors all stem from a man in his fifties in good health. Each CDR3 is given without its conserved first and last residue. Fields, in order: J gene, clone size, V gene, CDR3 protein. The listing skips clone size in some rows; elsewhere it reads once, few, many or a size class.

>TRBJ2-7|NA|TRBV29-1
SVFLQGAKSEQY
>TRBJ2-5|once|TRBV3-1/TRBV3-2
ASGQAAMPLAGGRGTQY
>TRBJ1-6|NA|TRBV6-5
ATLEVVGSPLH
>TRBJ2-2|NA|TRBV30
AWKGSAVGELF
>TRBJ1-1|NA|TRBV19
ASSIPGRGNTEAF
>TRBJ2-7|NA|TRBV18
ASSPPSYEQY
>TRBJ2-5|NA|TRBV6-5
ASALEETQY
>TRBJ1-2|NA|TRBV2
ASMGRVDYGYT
>TRBJ1-2|NA|TRBV6-5
ASRRPGGGYT
>TRBJ1-2|NA|TRBV5-1
ASSLGGDRGGYT
>TRBJ2-1|once|TRBV5-1
ASSLDSPSYNEQF
>TRBJ1-3|NA|TRBV5-1
ASSLGQGFGNTIY
>TRBJ2-5|once|TRBV3-1/TRBV3-2
ASSQDERQETQY
>TRBJ1-2|NA|TRBV6-1
ASSDRTGLYGYT
>TRBJ1-2|NA|TRBV27
ASSFTGERGGYT
>TRBJ2-5|NA|TRBV9
ASSVSPGAQETQY
>TRBJ1-5|NA|TRBV2
ASSENRGGNQPQH
>TRBJ2-5|NA|TRBV7-2
ASSLIAGGDTKRETQY
>TRBJ1-2|NA|TRBV19
ASSLGDSYFYGYT
>TRBJ1-2|many|TRBV2
ASSVKGAGGYT
>TRBJ2-2|NA|TRBV19
ASSPRTGTGELF
>TRBJ1-1|NA|TRBV30
AWSLSGRGAEAF
>TRBJ1-1|NA|TRBV4-1
ASSHHGTGAADTEAF
>TRBJ1-1|NA|TRBV6-6
ASSMEVGTEAF
>TRBJ1-4|NA|TRBV18
ASSPNINEKLF
>TRBJ2-5|few|TRBV6-5
ASTFGTGGTETQY
>TRBJ2-7|NA|TRBV10-1
ASSERQCPYKPYEQY
>TRBJ2-5|NA|TRBV7-6
ASSPTTGWVETQY
>TRBJ1-3|NA|TRBV5-1
ASSSQVSGNTIY
>TRBJ2-3|once|TRBV6-6
ASSYSDSTDTQY
>TRBJ2-7|NA|TRBV7-9
ASSLGSSSSEQQY
>TRBJ1-1|NA|TRBV2
ASREDSEAF
>TRBJ2-7|once|TRBV10-3
AISAGTLYEQY
>TRBJ2-4|NA|TRBV15
ATSRGQNIQY
>TRBJ2-1|NA|TRBV19
ASSIGGSYNEQF
>TRBJ2-7|NA|TRBV25-1
ASSGPGLGRYEQY
>TRBJ2-1|NA|TRBV9
ASSPRGGLYNEQF
>TRBJ1-6|NA|TRBV14
ASSLSRRISYNSPLH
>TRBJ2-7|NA|TRBV14
ASSQDLSSYEQY
>TRBJ2-1|NA|TRBV27
ASRKNIAGGSYNEQF
>TRBJ1-5|NA|TRBV19
ASSIGSYSNQPQH
>TRBJ2-3|NA|TRBV3-1/TRBV3-2
ASALGHENTDTQY
>TRBJ2-7|NA|TRBV3-1/TRBV3-2
ATTGRDFYEQY
>TRBJ1-1|few|TRBV28
ASSLYEGAVDTEAF
>TRBJ1-1|NA|TRBV6-5
ASWEGTGGVF
>TRBJ2-7|few|TRBV5-1
ASSRDSNYEQY
>TRBJ1-2|NA|TRBV18
ASSPVSGVDYGYT
>TRBJ2-5|NA|TRBV3-1/TRBV3-2
ASSPSGGAWETQY
>TRBJ1-2|NA|TRBV4-2
ASSNLDGTNYGYT
>TRBJ2-7|NA|TRBV6-1
ASSEGPPKY
>TRBJ2-3|NA|TRBV6-1
ASSEGTGGTDTQY
>TRBJ1-4|NA|TRBV28
ASSVGGQRNEKLF
>TRBJ2-6|NA|TRBV15
ATSTLEGYSGANVLT
>TRBJ2-7|NA|TRBV12-3/TRBV12-4
ASSGTGWYEQY
>TRBJ1-2|NA|TRBV11-2
ASSLGRINYGYT